What follows are 32 T cell receptor beta chains derived from one specimen sequenced in a study of T cells in Graves' hyperthyroidism and ophthalmopathy. RNA transcripts were the template for amplifying TCR beta CDR3 regions. During a first-round RT-PCR of the TCR CDR3, the HTBI primer set was used. Using its own MiXCR run on the multiplex PCR reads, TCRdb lists one record per CDR3 protein. The sample holds around 340,000 distinct CDR3 sequences, about a sixth seen once. The sample taken for sequencing was blood. Receptors were obtained from a woman aged 25 to 45 with Graves' hyperthyroidism that later progressed to Graves' ophthalmopathy.

The sample holds many counts of this clonotype. The chain links TRBV27 to TRBJ2-3; 10 bases line up with TRBD2. V lost 5 bases, J lost 4 bases, and 9 bases stayed unmatched. Germline CDR1 reads MNHEY; CDR2 reads SMNVEV (reference sequence). This CDR3 spans 16 amino acids. CDR3 amino acids: CASSDQAGGRSDTQYF. The CDR3 DNA is TGTGCCAGCAGTGATCAAGCGGGGGGGCGTTCAGATACGCAGTATTTT.

The chain links TRBV28 to TRBJ1-5, with D perhaps matching TRBD1 (6 bases). The CDR3 contains 15 residues. With 6 bases removed from V and 11 bases from J, the gap between germline ends came to 23 bases. Germline assignment: CDR1 MDHEN and CDR2 SYDVKM. The CDR3 region is CASSRGGAPGGTQHF. Here the CDR3 DNA reads TGTGCCAGCAGCCGAGGGGGGGCGCCCGGCGGGACCCAGCATTTT.

The chain recombines TRBV7-2 with TRBJ2-7; TRBD1 matches at 8 bases. This CDR3 contains 14 residues. Germline V lookup: CDR1 SGHTA, CDR2 FQGNSA. V dropped 2 bases and J dropped 2; count of bases not matched to a gene: 2. CDR3 nucleotides: TGTGCCAGCAGCTTATGGACAGGGACCTACGAGCAGTACTTC. Encoded protein: CASSLWTGTYEQYF. Full variable domain (missing parts from reference TRBV7-2 and TRBJ2-7): GAGVSQSPSNKVTEKGKDVELRCDPISGHTALYWYRQSLGQGLEFLIYFQGNSAPDKSGLPSDRFSAERTGGSVSTLTIQRTQQEDSAVYLCASSLWTGTYEQYFGPGTRLTVT.

This clonotype was recorded many times. The rearrangement links TRBV15 to TRBJ2-2, with D perhaps matching TRBD1 (6 bases). The CDR3 length is 15 residues. Germline loops: CDR1 LNHNV, CDR2 YYDKDF (reference sequence). Trimming cost V 3 bases and J 3 bases, with 11 bases left between them. The CDR3 bases are TGTGCCACCAGCAGCGACAGGAGCCACACCGGGGAGCTGTTTTTT. Translation: CATSSDRSHTGELFF.

In its sample, this clonotype was seen a few times. The rearrangement joins TRBV30 to TRBJ2-1, with 7 nucleotides matching TRBD2. Trimming cost V 2 bases and J 0 bases; bases outside gene matches: 7. This CDR3 has 16 residues. The germline V gene has CDR1 GTSNPN and CDR2 SVGIG (reference sequence). The CDR3 region is CAWSPPPGGSYNEQFF. Written as DNA, the CDR3 is TGTGCCTGGAGTCCTCCGCCGGGGGGCTCCTACAATGAGCAGTTCTTC.

Remarks on this clonotype: This could be a read error, since a much larger clone is one nucleotide away. This chain links TRBV30 with TRBJ2-1, with 11 bases lining up with TRBD2. The germline CDR1 and CDR2 sequences are GTSNPN and SVGIG (reference sequence). The length of the CDR3 is 14 residues. Written as DNA, the CDR3 is TGTGCCTTGAGTAGGCTAGCGGGAGGATATGAGCAGTTCTTC. Amino acids: CALSRLAGGYEQFF.

This clonotype has a count of ten or more. The chain carries TRBV6-1 and TRBJ2-1; 10 bases agree with TRBD1. From germline, CDR1 is MNHNS and CDR2 SASEGT. V lost 4 bases and J lost 9; bases outside the gene matches: 9. The CDR3 covers 15 residues. As DNA, the CDR3 is TGTGCCAGCAGTGCCTGGACAGGGGGAGGAGGTGAGCAGTTCTTC. It is translated as CASSAWTGGGGEQFF.

The table lists this clonotype with a few counts. This chain connects TRBV7-9 to TRBJ1-1; D gene ambiguous. Germline CDR1 reads SEHNR; CDR2 reads FQNEAQ (reference sequence). The V end lost 5 bases, the J end lost 9 bases, and 19 bases lay between the germline ends. This CDR3 comprises 14 residues. CDR3: CASSPHRAADQAFF. The CDR3 nucleotides read TGTGCCAGCAGCCCCCATAGGGCCGCCGATCAAGCTTTCTTT.

This chain connects TRBV7-8 to TRBJ2-3; D uncertain. The CDR3 runs to 14 residues. The germline V gene encodes CDR1 SGHVS and CDR2 FQNEAQ. Trimming left V 2 bases short and J 2 bases short, with 8 bases between. The CDR3 sequence: CASSLQATTDTQYF. The CDR3 DNA is TGTGCCAGCAGCTTACAAGCGACCACAGATACGCAGTATTTT. The full variable domain, in which reference TRBV7-8 and TRBJ2-3 provide the parts outside the CDR3, is GAGVSQSPRYKVAKRGQDVALRCDPISGHVSLFWYQQALGQGPEFLTYFQNEAQLDKSGLPSDRFFAERPEGSVSTLKIQRTQQEDSAVYLCASSLQATTDTQYFGPGTRLTVL.

This clonotype was observed at least ten times. The chain couples TRBV5-1 to TRBJ1-1; maybe TRBD1 (5 bases). The CDR3 covers 13 residues. Germline-derived CDR1 and CDR2 are SGHRS and YFSETQ. Trimming stripped 1 base from V and 6 bases from J, with 10 bases between. CDR3 nucleotides: TGCGCCAGCAGCTTGATGTCGGGGGCTGAAGCTTTCTTT. This gives the protein CASSLMSGAEAFF.

V and J are TRBV15 and TRBJ2-4, with TRBD2 matching 15 bases. The J segment lost 2 bases and the V segment lost 0 bases, leaving 11 bases of the junction unmatched. The V gene's germline CDR1 is LNHNV and CDR2 YYDKDF (reference sequence). This CDR3 comprises 21 residues. In DNA form, the CDR3 reads TGTGCCACCAGCAGAGAAAGACGGACTAGCGGGGGGGCCGGATCCAAAAACATTCAGTACTTC. It encodes CATSRERRTSGGAGSKNIQYF. The variable domain in full, with the rest retrieved from reference TRBV15 and TRBJ2-4, is DAMVIQNPRYQVTQFGKPVTLSCSQTLNHNVMYWYQQKSSQAPKLLFHYYDKDFNNEADTPDNFQSRRPNTSFCFLDIRSPGLGDTAMYLCATSRERRTSGGAGSKNIQYFGAGTRLSVL.

This clonotype was counted ten times or more. The rearrangement uses TRBV18 and TRBJ2-1, with D possibly matching TRBD1 (5 bases). The V and J ends lost 4 bases and 5 bases respectively, with 9 bases between them. The CDR3 runs 13 residues. In germline, CDR1 is KGHSH, CDR2 LQKENI. The CDR3 loop reads CASSRGENNEQFF. The CDR3 DNA follows: TGTGCCAGCTCACGGGGCGAAAACAATGAGCAGTTCTTC.

The table lists this clonotype with many counts. The rearrangement uses TRBV9 and TRBJ2-2, with 8 bases that match TRBD2. From germline, CDR1 is SGDLS and CDR2 YYNGEE. Unmatched junction bases numbered 7, after V lost 3 bases and J lost 3 bases. The CDR3 is made up of 16 amino acids. CDR3 residues: CASSASGTRDTGELFF. CDR3 nucleotides: TGTGCCAGCAGCGCCTCCGGGACTAGGGACACCGGGGAGCTGTTTTTT.

This clonotype has ten or more counts. V usage is TRBV27 and J usage is TRBJ1-1; D unclear. V lost 3 bases to trimming and J lost 5 bases, with 10 bases between them. Germline assignment: CDR1 MNHEY and CDR2 SMNVEV (reference sequence). The CDR3 spans 13 residues. CDR3 DNA sequence: TGTGCCAGCAGTTTTGATACGGGTACTGAAGCTTTCTTT. As protein: CASSFDTGTEAFF.

V usage is TRBV20-1 and J usage is TRBJ1-1; tentative D call: TRBD1 (6 bases). Trimming took 7 bases from V and 0 from J, leaving 12 bases between them. CDR3 length: 13 residues. Germline V gives CDR1 DFQATT, CDR2 SNEGSKA (reference sequence). The CDR3 sequence: CSVEQGLNTEAFF. CDR3 DNA sequence: TGCAGTGTGGAACAGGGACTGAACACTGAAGCTTTCTTT.

This clonotype has only one observation. The gene calls are TRBV5-6 and TRBJ2-1, with D uncertain. The CDR3 has 11 residues. V lost 0 bases and J 8 bases, leaving 3 bases between the germline ends. Germline V gene sequence: CDR1 SGHDT, CDR2 YYEEEE. The CDR3 DNA follows: TGTGCCAGCAGCTTGGCACATGAGCAGTTCTTC. Translation: CASSLAHEQFF.

This clonotype was observed many times. V gene TRBV6-2 or TRBV6-3 combines with J gene TRBJ1-6, with a weak D call TRBD1 (6 bases). V lost 3 bases to trimming and J lost 7 bases, with 13 bases between them. In germline, CDR1 is MNHEY, CDR2 SVGEGT. The CDR3 loop spans 15 amino acids. The CDR3 sequence: CASSYTSGGNSPLHF. In DNA, the CDR3 is TGTGCCAGCAGTTATACGTCTGGGGGCAATTCACCCCTCCACTTT.

The chain uses TRBV3-1 and TRBJ2-2; TRBD1 might be the D (6 bases). Germline-derived CDR1 and CDR2 are LGHDT and YNNKEL (reference sequence). The CDR3 is 17 residues long. The V gene lost 4 bases and the J gene lost 6 bases, with 21 bases spanning the gap. CDR3 protein: CASSPRSGGLRAGELFF. CDR3 DNA: TGTGCCAGCAGCCCCAGAAGTGGGGGCCTTAGGGCCGGGGAGCTGTTTTTT.

CDR3 amino acids: CASSLQTGLAAYEQYF. The CDR3 DNA follows: TGCGCCAGCAGCCTCCAGACGGGCCTAGCCGCCTACGAGCAGTACTTC. The chain joins TRBV4-1 to TRBJ2-7; TRBD2 might be the D (5 bases). CDR3 length: 16 amino acids. The V gene lost 4 bases and the J gene lost 2 bases, with 18 bases spanning the gap. From germline, CDR1 is MGHRA and CDR2 YSYEKL.

This clonotype has a count of ten or more. J is TRBJ1-1 and V is TRBV19; tentative D call: TRBD1 (5 bases). Trimming cost V 9 bases and J 7 bases, with 18 bases left between them. The CDR3 runs to 13 residues. Germline assignment: CDR1 LNHDA and CDR2 SQIVND (reference sequence). The CDR3 DNA reads as TGTGCCAGCTTCGACAGCAGCTTACTTGAAGCTTTCTTT. This sequence encodes CASFDSSLLEAFF. Supplemented by reference TRBV19 and TRBJ1-1, the full variable domain reads DGGITQSPKYLFRKEGQNVTLSCEQNLNHDAMYWYRQDPGQGLRLIYYSQIVNDFQKGDIAEGYSVSREKKESFPLTVTSAQKNPTAFYLCASFDSSLLEAFFGQGTRLTVV.

The chain carries TRBV18 and TRBJ2-5; D perhaps matches TRBD1 (6 bases). The CDR3 loop spans 15 amino acids. Germline CDR1 KGHSH, CDR2 LQKENI. V lost 6 bases to trimming and J lost 7 bases, with 21 bases between them. CDR3 loop: CASSLGQLYTGTQYF. The CDR3 coding sequence is TGTGCCAGCTCCCTAGGACAGCTTTACACTGGGACCCAGTACTTC. Based on the CDR3 plus reference TRBV18 and TRBJ2-5, the full variable domain is NAGVMQNPRHLVRRRGQEARLRCSPMKGHSHVYWYRQLPEEGLKFMVYLQKENIIDESGMPKERFSAEFPKEGPSILRIQQVVRGDSAAYFCASSLGQLYTGTQYFGPGTRLLVL.

V is TRBV19 and J is TRBJ2-1; D gene unclear. Germline CDR1 and CDR2: LNHDA and SQIVND (reference sequence). The CDR3 sequence is 16 residues long. V dropped 1 base and J dropped 2 bases, with 12 bases sitting between them. The CDR3 nucleotides read TGTGCCAGTAGTATAGCCGTCGCGTTTACCTACAATGAGCAGTTCTTC. This translates into CASSIAVAFTYNEQFF.

This chain links TRBV4-1 with TRBJ2-1; D uncertain. Germline V gene lookup returns CDR1 MGHRA and CDR2 YSYEKL. V lost 3 bases to trimming and J lost 7 bases, with 10 bases between them. This CDR3 contains 13 residues. For the CDR3, the DNA is TGCGCCAGCAGCCACGTGGGATCGAATGAGCAGTTCTTC. It is translated as CASSHVGSNEQFF.

This clonotype was seen a handful of times. One base away lies a much larger clone, so this may be a sequencing read error. The J gene is TRBJ2-7, the V gene TRBV12-3 or TRBV12-4; D is perhaps TRBD2 (6 bases). The CDR3 extends over 15 amino acids. The CDR3 region has the DNA TGTGCCAGCAGCCCTAGGGACTCCAACTACTACGGGCAGTACTTC. The encoded protein is CASSPRDSNYYGQYF.

This chain joins TRBV4-1 and TRBJ2-5, with D possibly being TRBD1 (5 bases). Germline assignment: CDR1 MGHRA and CDR2 YSYEKL. CDR3 length: 15 residues. Deletions cut 7 bases from V and 1 base from J, with 16 bases between. In nucleotides, the CDR3 is TGCGCCAGCACCCCAGGGTCGCGGCTCCAAGAGACCCAGTACTTC. Residues: CASTPGSRLQETQYF.

This clonotype was seen at least ten times. The chain carries TRBV20-1 and TRBJ2-7, with TRBD2 matching 13 bases. This CDR3 spans 14 amino acids. In germline, CDR1 is DFQATT, CDR2 SNEGSKA (reference sequence). Trimming took 3 bases from V and 3 from J; bases not matched to a gene: 2. The CDR3 DNA is TGCAGTGCTAGGGGGACTAGCGGGATCTACGAGCAGTACTTC. Translated: CSARGTSGIYEQYF.

The chain uses TRBV6-4 and TRBJ2-1; 13 nucleotides agree with TRBD2. Looked up from germline, CDR1 is MRHNA and CDR2 is SNTAGT. V lost 8 bases to trimming and J lost 6 bases; unmatched junction nucleotides: 7. The CDR3 has 15 residues. CDR3 sequence (DNA): TGTGCCAGCGGGACCGGGACTAGCGGGATCAATGAGCAGTTCTTC. Its protein is CASGTGTSGINEQFF.

This clonotype was counted ten times or more. This rearrangement joins TRBV7-9 to TRBJ2-7; possibly TRBD2 for D (6 bases). Germline V gene lookup returns CDR1 SEHNR and CDR2 FQNEAQ (reference sequence). The CDR3 is made up of 12 amino acids. The V gene lost 6 bases and the J gene lost 7 bases, with 13 bases spanning the gap. CDR3 sequence (DNA): TGTGCCAGCAGATCGGCGGAGGGAGAGCAGTACTTC. It yields the protein CASRSAEGEQYF. Supplemented by reference TRBV7-9 and TRBJ2-7, the full variable domain reads DTGVSQNPRHKITKRGQNVTFRCDPISEHNRLYWYRQTLGQGPEFLTYFQNEAQLEKSRLLSDRFSAERPKGSFSTLEIQRTEQGDSAMYLCASRSAEGEQYFGPGTRLTVT.

Regarding this clonotype: Since no conserved phenylalanine or tryptophan closes the CDR3, a read error is the likely cause. The rearrangement uses TRBV7-9 and TRBJ1-1; D is unclear. This CDR3 contains 11 residues. Germline V gene sequence: CDR1 SEHNR, CDR2 FQNEAQ (reference sequence). Trimming took off 3 bases at V and 1 base at J, with 0 bases between the two ends. As DNA, the CDR3 is TGTGCCAGCAGCTTGAACACTGAAGCTTTCATT. Its translation: CASSLNTEAFI.

This rearrangement joins TRBV20-1 to TRBJ1-2; TRBD1 agrees at 7 bases. Losses at the gene ends were 6 bases for V and 4 bases for J; bases not matched to a gene: 8. Germline CDR1 is DFQATT and CDR2 is SNEGSKA (reference sequence). This CDR3 contains 13 residues. For the CDR3, the DNA is TGCAGTGCCCCGGACAGGAACACCTATGGCTACACCTTC. It encodes CSAPDRNTYGYTF.

This clonotype was found many times. The V gene is TRBV10-3, the J gene TRBJ2-1; TRBD2 matches at 11 bases. V lost 4 bases and J lost 6; bases outside the gene matches: 8. Germline values: CDR1 ENHRY, CDR2 SYGVKD. The CDR3 contains 16 residues. CDR3 in amino acids: CAISAGLAGGLNEQFF. For the CDR3, the DNA is TGTGCCATCAGTGCCGGGCTAGCGGGAGGTCTCAATGAGCAGTTCTTC.

The chain combines TRBV9 with TRBJ1-3; no clear D. The CDR3 spans 17 residues. The germline gives CDR1 SGDLS, CDR2 YYNGEE. V lost 0 bases and J 8 bases, leaving 21 bases between the germline ends. CDR3 DNA sequence: TGTGCCAGCAGCGTAGGATGGGGAGGGCGGCGGGCAGACACCATATATTTT. It encodes CASSVGWGGRRADTIYF.